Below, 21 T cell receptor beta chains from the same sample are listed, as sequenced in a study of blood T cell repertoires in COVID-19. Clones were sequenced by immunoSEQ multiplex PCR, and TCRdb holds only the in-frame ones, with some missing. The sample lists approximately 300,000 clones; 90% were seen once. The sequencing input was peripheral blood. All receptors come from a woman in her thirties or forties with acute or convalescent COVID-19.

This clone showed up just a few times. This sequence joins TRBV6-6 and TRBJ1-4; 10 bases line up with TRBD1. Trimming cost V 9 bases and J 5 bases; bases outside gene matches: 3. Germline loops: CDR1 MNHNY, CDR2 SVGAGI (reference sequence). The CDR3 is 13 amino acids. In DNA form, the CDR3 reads TGTGCCAGTCGGGACAGGGGAAATGAAAAACTGTTTTTT. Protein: CASRDRGNEKLFF.

The CDR3 sequence is CASRLQMGQGNYGYTF. The CDR3 bases are TGCGCCAGCAGACTACAAATGGGACAGGGCAACTATGGCTACACCTTC. V gene TRBV5-1 combines with J gene TRBJ1-2; 9 bases fit TRBD1. Germline loops: CDR1 SGHRS, CDR2 YFSETQ. There are 16 residues in the CDR3. Trimming removed 5 bases from V and 2 bases from J; junction bases left unmatched: 10.

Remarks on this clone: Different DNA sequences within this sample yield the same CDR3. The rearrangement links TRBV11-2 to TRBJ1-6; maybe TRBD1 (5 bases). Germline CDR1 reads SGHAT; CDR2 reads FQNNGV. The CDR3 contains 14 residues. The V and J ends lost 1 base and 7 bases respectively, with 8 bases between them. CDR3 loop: CASSLVGGNSPLHF. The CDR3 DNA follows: TGTGCCAGCAGCTTAGTTGGGGGGAATTCACCCCTCCACTTT.

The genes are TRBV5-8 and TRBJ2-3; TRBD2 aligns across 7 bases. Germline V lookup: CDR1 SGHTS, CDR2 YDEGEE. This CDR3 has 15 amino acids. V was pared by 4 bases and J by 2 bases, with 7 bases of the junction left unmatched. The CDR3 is CASSRGGGTTDTQYF. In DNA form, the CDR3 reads TGTGCCAGCAGCCGTGGGGGGGGGACCACAGATACGCAGTATTTT.

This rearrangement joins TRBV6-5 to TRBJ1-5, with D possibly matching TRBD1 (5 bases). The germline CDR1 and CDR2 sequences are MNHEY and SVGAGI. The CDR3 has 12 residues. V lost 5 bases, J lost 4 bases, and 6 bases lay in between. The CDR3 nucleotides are TGTGCCAGCAGTACAGGTAATCAGCCCCAGCATTTT. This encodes CASSTGNQPQHF.

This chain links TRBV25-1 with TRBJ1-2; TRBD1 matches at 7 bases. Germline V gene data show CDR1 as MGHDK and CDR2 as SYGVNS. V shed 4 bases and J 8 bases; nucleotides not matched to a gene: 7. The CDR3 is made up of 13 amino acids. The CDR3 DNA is TGTGCCAGCAGTGGCGACAGGGTGGGCGGCTACACCTTC. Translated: CASSGDRVGGYTF.

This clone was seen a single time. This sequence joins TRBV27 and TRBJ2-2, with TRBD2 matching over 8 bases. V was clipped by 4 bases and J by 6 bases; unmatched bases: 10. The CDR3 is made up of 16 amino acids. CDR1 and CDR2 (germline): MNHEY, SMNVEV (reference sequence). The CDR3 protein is CASSSWEVAGPGELFF. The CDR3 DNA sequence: TGTGCCAGCAGTTCGTGGGAGGTAGCGGGGCCCGGGGAGCTGTTTTTT.

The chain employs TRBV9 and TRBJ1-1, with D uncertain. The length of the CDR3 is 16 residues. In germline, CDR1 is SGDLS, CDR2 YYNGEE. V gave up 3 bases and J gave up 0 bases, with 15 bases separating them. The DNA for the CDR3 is TGTGCCAGCAGCGCACCAAGAGGGAATTTGAACACTGAAGCTTTCTTT. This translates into CASSAPRGNLNTEAFF.

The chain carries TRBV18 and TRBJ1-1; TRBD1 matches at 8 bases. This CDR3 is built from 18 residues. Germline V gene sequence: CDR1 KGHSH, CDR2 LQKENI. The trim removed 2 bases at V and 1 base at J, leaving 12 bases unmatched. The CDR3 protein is CASSPGLKDRVQNTEAFF. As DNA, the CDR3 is TGTGCCAGCTCACCAGGGTTAAAGGACAGGGTACAGAACACTGAAGCTTTCTTT.

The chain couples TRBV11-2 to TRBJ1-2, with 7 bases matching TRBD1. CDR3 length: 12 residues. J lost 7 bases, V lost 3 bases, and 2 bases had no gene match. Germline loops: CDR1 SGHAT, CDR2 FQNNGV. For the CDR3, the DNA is TGTGCCAGCAGCTTGACAGGGCCTGGCTACACCTTC. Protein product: CASSLTGPGYTF. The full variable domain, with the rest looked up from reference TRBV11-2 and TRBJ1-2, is EAGVAQSPRYKIIEKRQSVAFWCNPISGHATLYWYQQILGQGPKLLIQFQNNGVVDDSQLPKDRFSAERLKGVDSTLKIQPAKLEDSAVYLCASSLTGPGYTFGSGTRLTVV.

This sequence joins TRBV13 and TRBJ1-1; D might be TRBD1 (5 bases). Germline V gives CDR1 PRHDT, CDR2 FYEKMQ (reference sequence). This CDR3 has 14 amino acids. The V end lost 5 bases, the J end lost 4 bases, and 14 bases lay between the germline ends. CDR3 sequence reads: CASSAGGSGTEAFF. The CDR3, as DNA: TGTGCCAGCAGCGCCGGGGGTTCCGGCACTGAAGCTTTCTTT.

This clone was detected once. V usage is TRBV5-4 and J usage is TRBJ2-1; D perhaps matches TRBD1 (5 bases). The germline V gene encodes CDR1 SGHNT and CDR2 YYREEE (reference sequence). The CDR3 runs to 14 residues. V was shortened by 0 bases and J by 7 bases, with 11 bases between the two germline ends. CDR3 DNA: TGTGCCAGCAGCTTGGGGCAGGGTGGGAATGAGCAGTTCTTC. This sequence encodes CASSLGQGGNEQFF.

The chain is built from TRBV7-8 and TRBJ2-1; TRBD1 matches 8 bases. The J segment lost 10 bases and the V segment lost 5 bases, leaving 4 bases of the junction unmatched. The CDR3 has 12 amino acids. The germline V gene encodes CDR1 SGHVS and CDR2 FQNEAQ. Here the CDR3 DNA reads TGTGCCAGCAGCGTACAGGGGGGAGAGCAGTTCTTC. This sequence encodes CASSVQGGEQFF.

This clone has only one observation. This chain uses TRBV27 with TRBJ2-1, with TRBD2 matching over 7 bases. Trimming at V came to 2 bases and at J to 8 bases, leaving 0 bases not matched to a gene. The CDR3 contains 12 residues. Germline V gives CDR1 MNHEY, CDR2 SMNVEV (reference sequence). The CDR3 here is CASSLGGDEQFF. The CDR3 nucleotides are TGTGCCAGCAGTTTAGGGGGGGATGAGCAGTTCTTC.

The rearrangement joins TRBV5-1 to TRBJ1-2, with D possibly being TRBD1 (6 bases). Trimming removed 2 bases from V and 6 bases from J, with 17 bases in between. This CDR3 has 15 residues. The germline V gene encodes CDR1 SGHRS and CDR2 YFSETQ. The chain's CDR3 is CASSFAGATSDGYTF. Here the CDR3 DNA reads TGCGCCAGCAGCTTCGCGGGGGCAACCTCGGATGGCTACACCTTC.

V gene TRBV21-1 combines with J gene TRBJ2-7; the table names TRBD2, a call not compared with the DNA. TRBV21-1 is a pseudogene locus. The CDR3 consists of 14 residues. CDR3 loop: CASSKDWLEKEQYV. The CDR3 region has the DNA TGTGCCAGCAGCAAAGACTGGCTAGAGAAAGAGCAGTACGTC.

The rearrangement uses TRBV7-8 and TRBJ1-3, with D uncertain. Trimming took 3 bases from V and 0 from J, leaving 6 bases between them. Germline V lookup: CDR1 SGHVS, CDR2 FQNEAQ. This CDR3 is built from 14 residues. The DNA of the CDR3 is TGTGCCAGCAGCTTTAGTTTCTCTGGAAACACCATATATTTT. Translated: CASSFSFSGNTIYF.

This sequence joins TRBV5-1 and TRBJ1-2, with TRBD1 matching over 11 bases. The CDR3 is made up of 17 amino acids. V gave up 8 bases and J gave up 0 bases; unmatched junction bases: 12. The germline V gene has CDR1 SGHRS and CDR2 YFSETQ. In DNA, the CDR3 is TGCGCCAGTACCGACGGGGACAGGGGGTTTTCTAACTATGGCTACACCTTC. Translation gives CASTDGDRGFSNYGYTF.

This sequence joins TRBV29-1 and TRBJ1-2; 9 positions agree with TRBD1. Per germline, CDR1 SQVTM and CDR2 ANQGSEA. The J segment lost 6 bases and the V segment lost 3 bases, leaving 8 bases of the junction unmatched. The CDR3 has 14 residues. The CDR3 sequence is CSVERDRVFNGYTF. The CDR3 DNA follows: TGCAGCGTTGAGCGGGACAGGGTGTTTAATGGCTACACCTTC.

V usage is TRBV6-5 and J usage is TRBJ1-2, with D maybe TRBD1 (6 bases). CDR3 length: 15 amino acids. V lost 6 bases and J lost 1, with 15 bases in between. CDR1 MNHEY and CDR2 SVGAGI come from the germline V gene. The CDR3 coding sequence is TGTGCCAGCAGACAAAACAGGGCCAGTAACTATGGCTACACCTTC. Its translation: CASRQNRASNYGYTF.

In nucleotides, the CDR3 is TGTGCCAGCAGCCTAGGGGAATCCTACAATGAGCAGTTCTTC. Amino acid sequence: CASSLGESYNEQFF. The chain joins TRBV6-5 to TRBJ2-1; a weak D match, TRBD1 (5 bases). The germline V and J ends were trimmed by 6 bases and 1 base, with 10 bases remaining between them. The CDR3 length is 14 residues. The V gene's germline CDR1 is MNHEY and CDR2 SVGAGI.